This entry is about one TCR beta chain. The data were taken from a study of OX40 agonist ivuxolimab in advanced cancers. The wider study: Patients with hepatocellular carcinoma, melanoma, renal cell or head and neck cancer made up the dose-escalation patients.

Sequenced by immunoSEQ multiplex PCR; TCRdb stores in-frame clones only, minus some. The sample comprises roughly 77,000 clones, about 85% of which are singletons, and 2% to 2.5% rests with the top ten. J lost 0 bases, V lost 3 bases, and 3 bases had no gene match. This CDR3 region has 16 residues. The germline V gene encodes CDR1 KGHSH and CDR2 LQKENI. The chain employs TRBV18 and TRBJ1-3, with TRBD1 matching 9 bases. This clonotype was sampled from an adult with an advanced solid tumor such as melanoma, head and neck, liver or kidney cancer. Here the sequenced sample was CD4+ or CD8+ T cells sorted from blood, taken in a trial of the OX40 agonist ivuxolimab. For the CDR3, the DNA is TGTGCCAGCTCACCGCCGGGACAGGGCTCTGGAAACACCATATATTTT. It is translated as CASSPPGQGSGNTIYF.